Here is one TCR beta chain with its context. This clone came up once. The clone's antigen remains unknown. No clone much larger than this one lies a single base away; base qualities are absent. The data originate from a study of Ad26.COV2.S vaccination and SARS-CoV-2 variants (dated by TCRdb to the early 2020s). The study in broad terms: Donors in the vaccine arm were drawn from COV1001, a multicentre, randomized, double-blind, placebo-controlled phase I-IIa trial testing Ad26.COV2.S in healthy adults. Ad26.COV2.S was administered intramuscularly at 5 x 10^10 or 1 x 10^11 viral particles, either as a single shot or as two shots given 56 days apart. TCRbeta repertoire sequencing served as the tool for gauging how specific and how broad the SARS-CoV-2-reactive T cell receptors were following Ad26.COV2.S vaccination. The TCR-sequenced set comprised approximately 32 samples: around 20 Ad26.COV2.S vaccine recipients, 5 placebo recipients and 8 SARS-CoV-2 convalescent individuals. Participants in the trial were split at random into five groups of five each, receiving low-dose or high-dose Ad26.COV2.S once or twice, or else placebo on both occasions. Blinding of investigators to trial group allocation was maintained during experiments and outcome assessment. The paper's findings and limits, for the study overall: Non-spike TCR breadth was comparable between vaccine and placebo recipients, consistent with the vaccine containing only spike. After vaccination, substantial breadth of spike-specific CD8+ and CD4+ T cell responses was reported. According to the authors, total T cell responses may have been underestimated by the TCR breadth and depth analyses. Spike-specific TCR breadth was higher in Ad26.COV2.S recipients than in placebo recipients (P = 0.0014). The study was not powered for comparison of responses between vaccine doses or regimens.

What this sample's treatment or condition label stands for: around 19 received Ad26.COV2.S at low or high dose, single or two shots; five or six received placebo; per-sample allocation not given. Repertoires of vaccine and placebo recipients were sequenced from samples taken on day 63 after the first injection. Cohort 1b enrolled about two dozen adults aged 18-55 years at a single site in Boston, USA, between 29 July and 7 August 2020. Ad26.COV2.S was a replication-incompetent adenovirus type 26 vector that expressed a prefusion-stabilized SARS-CoV-2 spike protein derived from the original Wuhan strain. The immunoSEQ Assay was used to sequence TCRbeta CDR3 regions. After extraction, genomic DNA underwent amplification by bias-controlled multiplex PCR, followed by high-throughput sequencing. In the original analysis: Collapsing and filtering of sequences were performed to quantify the absolute abundance of each unique TCRbeta CDR3 region. T cell fraction was estimated by normalization of TCRbeta template counts to usable DNA, with usable DNA being measured through amplification of reference genes present in all nucleated cells. Repertoire TCRs were annotated as SARS-CoV-2-specific when V gene, CDR3 amino acid sequence and J gene were exactly matched to a known reactive TCR set. The reference SARS-CoV-2 TCR set came from MIRA and was filtered for enrichment in COVID-19-positive ImmuneCODE repertoires, removing public or cross-reactive TCRs. Using the MIRA antigens, annotated TCRs were further analysed by specific ORF or by position within an ORF. Breadth was defined as annotated unique rearrangements over total unique productive rearrangements; depth was the summed frequency of those rearrangements. Group comparisons of TCR breadth used two-sided Wilcoxon rank-sum tests. TCRdb obtained this table from immuneACCESS and retained in-frame rearrangements with V and J assigned. These tables miss some clones; where compared with another copy, unresolved V genes account for less than half of the shortfall, and the remainder is unexplained. V and J calls and clone size follow that table, whereas D and trimming were derived from the DNA. Counted in this sample were some 350,000 clones; more than 75% of them appeared once. 2.5% to 3.5% of the sample comes from the top ten.

The germline V gene specifies SGDLS as CDR1 and YYNGEE as CDR2. Trimming leaves V shorter by 3 bases and J shorter by 5 bases, with the junction holding 7 bases beyond the gene matches. From cysteine to phenylalanine, the CDR3 is 16 amino acids long. Here the CDR3 DNA is all that survives: 48 bases in frame from base 1. Source: peripheral blood, taken in a trial of Ad26.COV2.S vaccine versus placebo. Recombination connected TRBV9 to TRBJ2-5, and 13 junction bases match TRBD2. This TCR derives from a person aged 18-65 years who received the Ad26.COV2.S COVID-19 vaccine or a placebo. For the CDR3, the sequence is CASSARLAGGRETQYF. The DNA is as follows: TGTGCCAGCAGCGCCCGACTAGCGGGGGGTCGTGAGACCCAGTACTTC.